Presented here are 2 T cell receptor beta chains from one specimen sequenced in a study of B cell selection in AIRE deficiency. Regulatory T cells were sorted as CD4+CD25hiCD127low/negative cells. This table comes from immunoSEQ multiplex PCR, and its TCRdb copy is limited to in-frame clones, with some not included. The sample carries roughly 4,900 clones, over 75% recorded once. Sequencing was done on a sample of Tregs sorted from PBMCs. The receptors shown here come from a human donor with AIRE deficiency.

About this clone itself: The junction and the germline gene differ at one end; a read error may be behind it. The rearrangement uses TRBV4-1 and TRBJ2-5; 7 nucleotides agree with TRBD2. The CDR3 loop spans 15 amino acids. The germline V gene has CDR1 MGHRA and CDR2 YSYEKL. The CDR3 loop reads CASSQVASGQETQYF. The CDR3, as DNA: TGTGCCAGCAGCCAAGTGGCTAGCGGCCAAGAGACCCAGTACTTC.

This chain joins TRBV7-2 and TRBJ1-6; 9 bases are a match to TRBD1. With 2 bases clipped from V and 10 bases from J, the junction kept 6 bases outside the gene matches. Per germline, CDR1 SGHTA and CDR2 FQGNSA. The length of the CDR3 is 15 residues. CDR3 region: CASSLRDRAGSPLHF. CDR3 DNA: TGTGCCAGCAGCTTACGGGACAGGGCTGGATCACCCCTCCACTTT.